This T cell receptor (beta chain) originates from a study of blood T cell repertoires in COVID-19. Overall study context: There were acute and convalescent COVID-19 samples, and they came from the United States, Italy and Spain. T cells, B-cell-depleted T cells, or PBMCs supplied cDNA or gDNA.

In the authors' workflow: Amplifying reference gene primers gave estimates of nucleated cell counts. TCRdb keeps only in-frame clones here, not all; method: immunoSEQ multiplex PCR. The V and J calls and clone size were taken over from that table, and D and trimming were inferred from the DNA. The sample shows fewer than 65,000 clones, 75% to 90% of them seen only once. V lost 7 bases to trimming and J lost 10 bases, with 19 bases between them. Per the germline V gene, CDR1 is SGHNT and CDR2 is YYREEE (reference sequence). The CDR3 has 13 residues. The chain combines TRBV5-4 with TRBJ2-3; D perhaps matches TRBD1 (6 bases). Sequenced input: peripheral blood. This clonotype was obtained from a man aged 60 to 75 with acute or convalescent COVID-19. Here the CDR3 reads CASGQLGQGPQYF. The CDR3 nucleotides read TGTGCCAGCGGCCAATTGGGACAAGGTCCGCAGTATTTT.